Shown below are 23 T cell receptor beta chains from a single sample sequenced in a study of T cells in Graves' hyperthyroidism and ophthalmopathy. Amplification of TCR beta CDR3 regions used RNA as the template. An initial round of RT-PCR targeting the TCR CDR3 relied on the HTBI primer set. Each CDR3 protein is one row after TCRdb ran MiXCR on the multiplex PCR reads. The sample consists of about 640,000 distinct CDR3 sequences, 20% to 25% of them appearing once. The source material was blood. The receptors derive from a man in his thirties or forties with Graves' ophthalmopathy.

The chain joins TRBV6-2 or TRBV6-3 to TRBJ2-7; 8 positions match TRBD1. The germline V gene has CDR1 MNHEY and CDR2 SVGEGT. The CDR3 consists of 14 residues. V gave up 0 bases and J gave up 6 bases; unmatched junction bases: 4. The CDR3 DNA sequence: TGTGCCAGCAGTTACTCGGGACAGGTGGGCGAGCAGTACTTC. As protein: CASSYSGQVGEQYF.

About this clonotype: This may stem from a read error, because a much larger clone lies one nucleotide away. The CDR3 is CASRAFGNTGELFF. The CDR3, as DNA: TGTGCCAGCCGAGCCTTCGGAAACACCGGGGAGCTGTTTTTT. The chain is built from TRBV11-2 and TRBJ2-2, with D unresolved. CDR1 and CDR2 from the germline V gene are SGHAT and FQNNGV. This CDR3 has 14 amino acids. The V gene lost 8 bases and the J gene lost 2 bases, with 12 bases spanning the gap.

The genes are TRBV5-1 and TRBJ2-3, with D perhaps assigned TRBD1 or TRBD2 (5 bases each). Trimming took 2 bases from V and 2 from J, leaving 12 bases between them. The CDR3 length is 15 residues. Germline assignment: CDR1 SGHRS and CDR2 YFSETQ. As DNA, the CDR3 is TGCGCCAGCAGCTTAGTGGGGGATTCCACAGATACGCAGTATTTT. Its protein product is CASSLVGDSTDTQYF.

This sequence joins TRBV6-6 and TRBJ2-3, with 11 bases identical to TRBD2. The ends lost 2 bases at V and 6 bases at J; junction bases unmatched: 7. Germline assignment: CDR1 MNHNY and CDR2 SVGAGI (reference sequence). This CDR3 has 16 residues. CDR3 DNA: TGTGCCAGCAGTTACCGTCCGGGACTAGCGGATGATACGCAGTATTTT. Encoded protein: CASSYRPGLADDTQYF.

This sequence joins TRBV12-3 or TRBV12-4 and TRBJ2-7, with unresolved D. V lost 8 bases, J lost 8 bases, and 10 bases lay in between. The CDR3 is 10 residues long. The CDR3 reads CASGIKKQYF. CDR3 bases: TGTGCCAGCGGAATAAAGAAGCAGTACTTC.

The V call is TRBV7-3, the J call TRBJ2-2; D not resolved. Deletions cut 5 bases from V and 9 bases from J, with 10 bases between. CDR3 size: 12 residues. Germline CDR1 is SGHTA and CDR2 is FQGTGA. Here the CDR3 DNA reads TGTGCCAGCAGCCCCCGACCGAGGGAGCTGTTTTTT. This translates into CASSPRPRELFF.

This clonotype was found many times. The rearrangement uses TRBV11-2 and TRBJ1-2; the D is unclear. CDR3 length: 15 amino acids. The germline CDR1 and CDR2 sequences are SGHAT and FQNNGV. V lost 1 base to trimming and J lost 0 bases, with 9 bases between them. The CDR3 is CASSLAGGPNYGYTF. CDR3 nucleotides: TGTGCCAGCAGCTTAGCCGGCGGACCTAACTATGGCTACACCTTC.

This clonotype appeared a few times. The CDR3 sequence is CASSHWDSLSEAFF. The CDR3 region has the DNA TGCGCCAGCAGCCACTGGGACAGCCTATCTGAAGCTTTCTTT. The chain uses TRBV4-1 and TRBJ1-1; 7 bases align to TRBD1. Germline CDR1 and CDR2: MGHRA and YSYEKL. The CDR3 runs 14 residues. The J segment lost 6 bases and the V segment lost 3 bases, leaving 7 bases of the junction unmatched.

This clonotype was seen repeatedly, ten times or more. The CDR3 region is CASSPTDRVNTEAFF. CDR3 nucleotide sequence: TGTGCCAGCAGTCCCACGGACCGCGTGAACACTGAAGCTTTCTTT. The chain employs TRBV27 and TRBJ1-1; D remains unclear. This CDR3 has 15 residues. V lost 5 bases and J lost 0, with 13 bases in between. Germline-derived CDR1 and CDR2 are MNHEY and SMNVEV (reference sequence).

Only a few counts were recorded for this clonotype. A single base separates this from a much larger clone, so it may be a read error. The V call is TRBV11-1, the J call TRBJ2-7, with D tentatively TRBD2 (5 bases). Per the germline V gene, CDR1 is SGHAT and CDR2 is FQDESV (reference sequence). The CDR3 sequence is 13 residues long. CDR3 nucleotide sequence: TGTGCCAGCAGCTGGACGGAAGACTACGGGCAGTACTTC. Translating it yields CASSWTEDYGQYF.

CDR3 in amino acids: CASSPTAHYEQYF. DNA of the CDR3: TGTGCCAGCAGCCCCACAGCCCACTACGAGCAGTACTTC. V and J are TRBV14 and TRBJ2-7; D unclear. From germline, CDR1 is SGHDN and CDR2 FVKESK. V gave up 4 bases and J gave up 3 bases, with 10 bases separating them. This CDR3 is built from 13 residues.

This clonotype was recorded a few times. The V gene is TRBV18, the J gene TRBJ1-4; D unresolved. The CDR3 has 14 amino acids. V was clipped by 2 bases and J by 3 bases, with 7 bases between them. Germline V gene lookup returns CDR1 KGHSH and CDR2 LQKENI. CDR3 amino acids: CASSPRASNEKLFF. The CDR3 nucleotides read TGTGCCAGCTCACCAAGAGCTTCTAATGAAAAACTGTTTTTT. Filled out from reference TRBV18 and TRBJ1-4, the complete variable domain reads NAGVMQNPRHLVRRRGQEARLRCSPMKGHSHVYWYRQLPEEGLKFMVYLQKENIIDESGMPKERFSAEFPKEGPSILRIQQVVRGDSAAYFCASSPRASNEKLFFGSGTQLSVL.

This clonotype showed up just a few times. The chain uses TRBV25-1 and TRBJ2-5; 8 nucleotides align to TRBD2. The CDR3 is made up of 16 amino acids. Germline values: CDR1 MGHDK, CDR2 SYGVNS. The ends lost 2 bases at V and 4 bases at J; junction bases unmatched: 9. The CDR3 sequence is CASSELEAGVGETQYF. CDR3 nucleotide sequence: TGTGCCAGCAGTGAACTGGAAGCGGGAGTAGGAGAGACCCAGTACTTC.

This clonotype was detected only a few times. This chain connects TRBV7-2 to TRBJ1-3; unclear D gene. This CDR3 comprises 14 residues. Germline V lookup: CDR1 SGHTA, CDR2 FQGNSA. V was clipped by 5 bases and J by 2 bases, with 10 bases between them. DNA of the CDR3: TGTGCCAGCAGCCCCCATGGTACTGGAAACACCATATATTTT. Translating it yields CASSPHGTGNTIYF. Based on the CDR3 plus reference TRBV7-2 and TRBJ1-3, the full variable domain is GAGVSQSPSNKVTEKGKDVELRCDPISGHTALYWYRQSLGQGLEFLIYFQGNSAPDKSGLPSDRFSAERTGGSVSTLTIQRTQQEDSAVYLCASSPHGTGNTIYFGEGSWLTVV.

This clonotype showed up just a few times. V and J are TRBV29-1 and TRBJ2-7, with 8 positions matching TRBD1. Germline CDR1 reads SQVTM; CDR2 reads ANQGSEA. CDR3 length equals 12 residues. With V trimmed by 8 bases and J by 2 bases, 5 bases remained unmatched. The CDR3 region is CSTGQGTYEQYF. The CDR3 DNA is TGCAGCACCGGACAGGGTACCTACGAGCAGTACTTC.

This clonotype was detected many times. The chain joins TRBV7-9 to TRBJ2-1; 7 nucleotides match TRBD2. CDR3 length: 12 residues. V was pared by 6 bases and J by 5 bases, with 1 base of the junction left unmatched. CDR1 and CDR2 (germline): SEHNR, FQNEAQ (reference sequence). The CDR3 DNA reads TGTGCCAGCAGACGGGAGGACAATGAGCAGTTCTTC. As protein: CASRREDNEQFF.

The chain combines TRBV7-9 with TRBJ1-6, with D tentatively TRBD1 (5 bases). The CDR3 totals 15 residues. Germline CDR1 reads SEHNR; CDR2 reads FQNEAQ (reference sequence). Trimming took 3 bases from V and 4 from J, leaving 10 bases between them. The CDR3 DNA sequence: TGTGCCAGCAGCTTCGGGGACGGGTATAATTCACCCCTCCACTTT. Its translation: CASSFGDGYNSPLHF.

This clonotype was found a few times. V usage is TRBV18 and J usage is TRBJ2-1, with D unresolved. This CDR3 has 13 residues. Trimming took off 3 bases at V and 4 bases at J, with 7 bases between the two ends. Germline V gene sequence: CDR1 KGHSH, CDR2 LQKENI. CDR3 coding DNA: TGTGCCAGCTCACCGAAGCAGTACAATGAGCAGTTCTTC. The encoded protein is CASSPKQYNEQFF.

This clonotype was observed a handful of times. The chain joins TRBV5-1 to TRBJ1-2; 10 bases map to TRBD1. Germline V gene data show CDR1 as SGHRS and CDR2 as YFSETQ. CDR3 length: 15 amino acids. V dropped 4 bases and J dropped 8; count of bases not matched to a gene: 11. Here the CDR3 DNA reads TGCGCCAGCAGCCAGATGACAGGGGGCGCAGAGGGCTACACCTTC. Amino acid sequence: CASSQMTGGAEGYTF.

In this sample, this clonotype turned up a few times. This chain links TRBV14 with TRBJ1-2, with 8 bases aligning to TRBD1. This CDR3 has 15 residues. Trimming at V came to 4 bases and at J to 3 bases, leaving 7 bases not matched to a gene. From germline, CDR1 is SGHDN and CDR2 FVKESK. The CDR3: CASSPWTGSDYGYTF. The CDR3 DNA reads TGTGCCAGCAGCCCATGGACAGGGTCTGACTATGGCTACACCTTC.

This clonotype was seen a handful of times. CDR3 amino acids: CASSQVAGDSYEQYF. The CDR3 DNA sequence: TGCGCCAGCAGCCAAGTCGCGGGAGATAGTTACGAGCAGTACTTC. V is TRBV4-1 and J is TRBJ2-7; 7 nucleotides align to TRBD2. CDR3 length equals 15 residues. Germline V CDR1 and CDR2: MGHRA, YSYEKL. V dropped 1 base and J dropped 4; count of bases not matched to a gene: 7.

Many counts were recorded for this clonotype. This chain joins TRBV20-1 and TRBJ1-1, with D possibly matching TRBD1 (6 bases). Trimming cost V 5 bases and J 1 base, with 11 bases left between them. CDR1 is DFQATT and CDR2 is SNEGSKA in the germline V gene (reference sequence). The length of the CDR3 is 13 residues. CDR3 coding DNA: TGCAGTGCTTCGGGACACACGAACACTGAAGCTTTCTTT. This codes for CSASGHTNTEAFF.

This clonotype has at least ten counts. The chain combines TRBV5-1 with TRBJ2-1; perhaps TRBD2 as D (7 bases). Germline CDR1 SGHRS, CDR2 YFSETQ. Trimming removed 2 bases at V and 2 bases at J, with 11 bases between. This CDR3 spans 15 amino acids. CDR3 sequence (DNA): TGCGCCAGCAGCTTATGGGGGGGCCCCTACAATGAGCAGTTCTTC. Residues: CASSLWGGPYNEQFF.